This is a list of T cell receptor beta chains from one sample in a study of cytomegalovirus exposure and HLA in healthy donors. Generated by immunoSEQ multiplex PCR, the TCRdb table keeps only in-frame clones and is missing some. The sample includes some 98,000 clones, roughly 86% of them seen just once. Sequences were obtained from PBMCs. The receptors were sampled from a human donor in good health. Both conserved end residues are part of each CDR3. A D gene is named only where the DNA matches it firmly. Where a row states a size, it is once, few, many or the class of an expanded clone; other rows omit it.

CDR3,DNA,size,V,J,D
CASSPEHLSNQPQHF,TGTGCCAGCAGCCCAGAACACCTTAGCAATCAGCCCCAGCATTTT,.,TRBV27,TRBJ1-5,.
CASKEHVGSSYEQYF,TGTGCCAGCAAGGAACACGTGGGGAGCTCCTACGAGCAGTACTTC,.,TRBV28,TRBJ2-7,.
CASSVSGGPEKLFF,TGTGCCAGCAGCGTAAGCGGAGGGCCCGAAAAACTGTTTTTT,.,TRBV9,TRBJ1-4,.
CASSFPGEGNEKLFF,TGTGCCAGCAGCTTTCCAGGGGAAGGTAATGAAAAACTGTTTTTT,.,TRBV7-9,TRBJ1-4,.
CASSEDRDLPEAFF,TGTGCCAGCAGCGAGGACAGGGATCTCCCTGAAGCTTTCTTT,.,TRBV21-1,TRBJ1-1,.
CASSPVGTGKYNEQFF,TGTGCCAGCAGCCCGGTCGGGACAGGGAAGTACAATGAGCAGTTCTTC,.,TRBV11-1,TRBJ2-1,TRBD1
CAWSLAPARNAFF,TGTGCCTGGAGTCTAGCCCCGGCGAGGAACGCTTTCTTT,.,TRBV30,TRBJ1-1,.
CASSPGNYNEQFF,TGTGCCAGCAGCCCAGGGAATTACAATGAGCAGTTCTTC,.,TRBV7-2,TRBJ2-1,.
CASSLGGAGGSETQYF,TGCGCCAGCAGCTTGGGGGGAGCGGGAGGGTCGGAGACCCAGTACTTC,.,TRBV5-1,TRBJ2-5,TRBD2
CASSKGQGAYEQYF,TGTGCCAGTAGTAAGGGACAGGGAGCCTACGAGCAGTACTTC,.,TRBV19,TRBJ2-7,TRBD1
CASSAGQGPYEQYF,TGTGCCAGCTCAGCTGGACAGGGGCCTTACGAGCAGTACTTC,.,TRBV18,TRBJ2-7,TRBD1
CASSTGLAGGNTQYF,TGTGCCAGTAGTACAGGACTAGCGGGAGGGAATACGCAGTATTTT,.,TRBV19,TRBJ2-3,TRBD2
CASSASEPRVEMAGELFF,TGTGCCAGCAGTGCCAGTGAACCCAGGGTGGAAATGGCCGGGGAGCTGTTTTTT,few,TRBV6-8,TRBJ2-2,.
CASSEGGATVEQYF,TGCGCCAGCAGCGAGGGTGGAGCAACGGTCGAGCAGTACTTC,.,TRBV5-1,TRBJ2-7,.
CASSVPGQGVYEQYF,TGTGCCAGCAGTGTACCGGGACAGGGTGTCTACGAGCAGTACTTC,.,TRBV28,TRBJ2-7,TRBD1
CASSLRQSYEQYF,TGTGCCAGCAGCCTTAGACAGTCCTACGAGCAGTACTTC,.,TRBV6-5,TRBJ2-7,.
CASSPSAGANVLTF,TGTGCCAGCAGCCCCTCCGCTGGGGCCAACGTCCTGACTTTC,.,TRBV7-3,TRBJ2-6,.
CAWSLWGTENTEAFF,TGTGCCTGGAGTCTTTGGGGGACAGAGAACACTGAAGCTTTCTTT,.,TRBV30,TRBJ1-1,TRBD1
CASSPGTVETQYF,TGTGCCAGCAGTCCCGGGACAGTTGAGACCCAGTACTTC,.,TRBV11-1,TRBJ2-5,TRBD1
CASSYPRTGGNNEQFF,TGTGCCAGCAGTTACCCCCGGACAGGGGGAAACAATGAGCAGTTCTTC,.,TRBV6-6,TRBJ2-1,TRBD1
CASSVVIKLGAAGNTIYF,TGTGCCAGCAGCGTAGTGATCAAACTGGGGGCCGCTGGAAACACCATATATTTT,.,TRBV9,TRBJ1-3,.
CASSSQGPGNEKLFF,TGTGCCAGCTCCTCACAGGGGCCCGGGAATGAAAAACTGTTTTTT,.,TRBV18,TRBJ1-4,TRBD1
CASSLDPGNTIYF,TGTGCCAGCAGCCTAGACCCTGGAAACACCATATATTTT,once,TRBV28,TRBJ1-3,.
CASSLGPWRGATGNTIYF,TGTGCCAGCAGCTTAGGGCCGTGGCGGGGGGCAACTGGAAACACCATATATTTT,.,TRBV11-2,TRBJ1-3,.
CASSSTRQSTNQPQHF,TGTGCCAGCAGCTCAACCCGACAGTCAACTAATCAGCCCCAGCATTTT,.,TRBV7-8,TRBJ1-5,.
CASSPRGLWVDTIYF,TGTGCCAGCAGCCCCCGGGGACTCTGGGTGGACACCATATATTTT,.,TRBV6-5,TRBJ1-3,.
CASSVRSPSGSTDTQYF,TGTGCCAGCAGCGTACGCTCCCCTAGCGGTAGCACAGATACGCAGTATTTT,.,TRBV7-2,TRBJ2-3,TRBD2
CASSGLAGGETQYF,TGTGCCAGCAGTGGACTAGCGGGGGGCGAGACCCAGTACTTC,.,TRBV6-5,TRBJ2-5,TRBD2
CASSLRGPSGNTIYF,TGTGCCAGCAGCTTGAGGGGGCCCTCTGGAAACACCATATATTTT,.,TRBV7-2,TRBJ1-3,TRBD1
CASTTEDQETQYF,TGCGCCAGCACCACAGAAGACCAAGAGACCCAGTACTTC,.,TRBV10-2,TRBJ2-5,.
CSVELPGGWGYTF,TGCAGCGTTGAATTACCGGGGGGCTGGGGCTACACCTTC,medium-sized,TRBV29-1,TRBJ1-2,.
CASSSRGGLDNEKLFF,TGTGCCAGCAGCTCACGGGGGGGGTTGGATAATGAAAAACTGTTTTTT,.,TRBV4-2,TRBJ1-4,.
CASSLGPRTSGYEQYF,TGCGCCAGCAGCTTGGGTCCTAGGACTAGCGGCTACGAGCAGTACTTC,.,TRBV5-1,TRBJ2-7,TRBD2
CASSQGQGNTEAFF,TGTGCCAGCTCACAGGGACAGGGGAACACTGAAGCTTTCTTT,.,TRBV18,TRBJ1-1,TRBD1
CASSLGLAGDTQYF,TGTGCCAGCAGCTTAGGACTAGCGGGAGATACGCAGTATTTT,.,TRBV7-7,TRBJ2-3,TRBD2
CASSLDGDSNQPQHF,TGTGCCAGCAGCTTAGATGGAGATAGCAATCAGCCCCAGCATTTT,.,TRBV11-2,TRBJ1-5,.
CSVVSAGELFF,TGCAGCGTTGTGTCGGCCGGGGAGCTGTTTTTT,few,TRBV29-1,TRBJ2-2,.
CASSLVDSRNQPQHF,TGTGCCAGCAGCTTGGTGGACAGCCGCAATCAGCCCCAGCATTTT,.,TRBV7-8,TRBJ1-5,.
CASTQNPYREEKLFF,TGTGCCAGTACCCAAAATCCCTATCGGGAGGAAAAACTGTTTTTT,.,TRBV19,TRBJ1-4,.
CSVAAGGLEQYF,TGCAGCGTGGCGGCGGGAGGGTTGGAGCAGTACTTC,once,TRBV29-1,TRBJ2-7,TRBD2
CASSLSQALSYTF,TGTGCCAGCAGCTTGTCACAGGCTCTCAGCTACACCTTC,few,TRBV7-2,TRBJ1-2,.
CASSLADQETQYF,TGTGCCAGCAGCTTGGCCGACCAAGAGACCCAGTACTTC,.,TRBV5-4,TRBJ2-5,.
CASSYERDYGYTF,TGTGCCAGCAGTTATGAACGGGACTATGGCTACACCTTC,.,TRBV5-8,TRBJ1-2,.
CASRGQGVFTGELFF,TGTGCCAGCAGAGGACAAGGGGTTTTCACCGGGGAGCTGTTTTTT,.,TRBV25-1,TRBJ2-2,.
CASSLRHGREAFF,TGTGCCAGCAGCTTAAGACACGGTCGTGAAGCTTTCTTT,.,TRBV11-1,TRBJ1-1,.
CASSIPASSGANVLTF,TGTGCCAGTAGTATTCCCGCTAGCTCTGGGGCCAACGTCCTGACTTTC,.,TRBV19,TRBJ2-6,.
CASSLGAGRDTQYF,TGTGCCAGCAGCTTAGGTGCGGGAAGAGATACGCAGTATTTT,.,TRBV7-9,TRBJ2-3,.
CASRKAPRGELFF,TGTGCCAGTAGAAAAGCCCCGAGGGGGGAGCTGTTTTTT,.,TRBV19,TRBJ2-2,.
CASSGRLAGVNEQFF,TGTGCCAGCAGCGGACGGCTAGCGGGGGTAAATGAGCAGTTCTTC,.,TRBV7-9,TRBJ2-1,TRBD2
CASSGAGLASSEQFF,TGTGCCAGCAGCGGCGCCGGACTAGCTTCATCTGAGCAGTTCTTC,.,TRBV5-8,TRBJ2-1,TRBD2
CASSLGTSRTTLYNEQFF,TGTGCCAGCAGCTTGGGGACTAGCAGAACTACCCTTTACAATGAGCAGTTCTTC,.,TRBV7-9,TRBJ2-1,TRBD2
CASSRQGNNHEQFF,TGTGCCAGCAGTAGACAGGGGAATAACCATGAGCAGTTCTTC,.,TRBV28,TRBJ2-1,TRBD1
CASSAGRQGYTGELFF,TGTGCCAGTAGTGCCGGAAGACAGGGGTACACCGGGGAGCTGTTTTTT,few,TRBV19,TRBJ2-2,TRBD1
CASSSLEGARRQPQHF,TGTGCCAGCAGTTCATTGGAGGGGGCGCGCAGGCAGCCCCAGCATTTT,.,TRBV27,TRBJ1-5,TRBD1
CACSQGGTEAFF,TGTGCCTGTTCACAGGGGGGCACTGAAGCTTTCTTT,.,TRBV30,TRBJ1-1,TRBD1
CASSLGHRSEQFF,TGTGCCAGCAGCTTGGGTCATCGGAGTGAGCAGTTCTTC,.,TRBV28,TRBJ2-1,.
CASSRYRGAGELFF,TGTGCCAGCAGCCGGTACAGGGGAGCCGGGGAGCTGTTTTTT,.,TRBV14,TRBJ2-2,TRBD1